This T cell receptor (beta chain) was recorded in a study of T cells after yellow fever vaccination. TCRdb reprocessed the 5' RACE reads via MiXCR and lists one record per CDR3 protein. The sample has 200,000 to 300,000 distinct CDR3 sequences, 10% to 15% seen once. In its sample, this clonotype was seen a few times. The clonotype was recovered from a man between 25 and 39 years old who received the YFV17D yellow fever vaccine. The specimen comprised CD4+ T cells sorted from PBMCs, sampled 45 days after the yellow fever booster vaccination.

CDR3 loop: CASSLQGPPYEQYF. CDR3 DNA sequence: TGTGCCAGCAGCTTACAGGGGCCTCCCTACGAGCAGTACTTC. The rearrangement links TRBV7-2 to TRBJ2-7; D perhaps matches TRBD1 (6 bases). Germline CDR1 reads SGHTA; CDR2 reads FQGNSA. The CDR3 sequence is 14 residues long. The ends were cut back, 2 bases at V and 2 bases at J, with 10 bases in the middle.